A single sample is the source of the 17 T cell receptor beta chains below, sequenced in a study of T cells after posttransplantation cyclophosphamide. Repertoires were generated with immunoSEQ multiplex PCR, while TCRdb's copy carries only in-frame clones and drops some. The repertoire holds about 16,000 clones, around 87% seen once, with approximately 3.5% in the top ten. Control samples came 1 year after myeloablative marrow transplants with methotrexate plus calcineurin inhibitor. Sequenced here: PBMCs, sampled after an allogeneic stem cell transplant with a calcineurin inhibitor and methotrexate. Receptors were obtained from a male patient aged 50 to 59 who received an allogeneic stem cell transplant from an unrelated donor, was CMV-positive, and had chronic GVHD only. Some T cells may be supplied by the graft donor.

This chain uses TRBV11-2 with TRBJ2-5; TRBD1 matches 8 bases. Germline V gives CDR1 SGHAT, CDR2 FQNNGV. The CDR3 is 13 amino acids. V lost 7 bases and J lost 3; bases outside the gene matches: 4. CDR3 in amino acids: CASTQGAKETQYF. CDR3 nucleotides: TGTGCCAGCACCCAGGGGGCGAAAGAGACCCAGTACTTC. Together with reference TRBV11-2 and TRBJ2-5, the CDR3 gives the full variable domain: EAGVAQSPRYKIIEKRQSVAFWCNPISGHATLYWYQQILGQGPKLLIQFQNNGVVDDSQLPKDRFSAERLKGVDSTLKIQPAKLEDSAVYLCASTQGAKETQYFGPGTRLLVL.

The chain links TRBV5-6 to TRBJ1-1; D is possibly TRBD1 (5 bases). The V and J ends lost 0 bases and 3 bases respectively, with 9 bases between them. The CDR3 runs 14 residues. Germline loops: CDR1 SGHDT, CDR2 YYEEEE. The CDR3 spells CASSLGGDDTEAFF. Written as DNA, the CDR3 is TGTGCCAGCAGCTTGGGGGGGGACGACACTGAAGCTTTCTTT.

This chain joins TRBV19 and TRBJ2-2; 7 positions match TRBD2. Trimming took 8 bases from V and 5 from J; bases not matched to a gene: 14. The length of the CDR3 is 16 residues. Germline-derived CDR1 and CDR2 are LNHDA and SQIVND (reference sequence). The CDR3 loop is CASLGGGRWGTGELFF. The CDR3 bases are TGTGCCAGTCTTGGGGGGGGACGGTGGGGTACCGGGGAGCTGTTTTTT.

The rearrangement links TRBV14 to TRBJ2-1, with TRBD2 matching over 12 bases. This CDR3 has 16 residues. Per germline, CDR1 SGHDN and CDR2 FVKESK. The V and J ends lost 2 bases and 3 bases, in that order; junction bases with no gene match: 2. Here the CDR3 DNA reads TGTGCCAGCAGCCAAAGGACTAGCGGGAACTACAATGAGCAGTTCTTC. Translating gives CASSQRTSGNYNEQFF.

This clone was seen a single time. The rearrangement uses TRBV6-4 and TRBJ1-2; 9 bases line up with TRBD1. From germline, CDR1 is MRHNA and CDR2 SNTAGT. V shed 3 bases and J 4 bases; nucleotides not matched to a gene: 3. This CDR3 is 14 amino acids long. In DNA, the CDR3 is TGTGCCAGCAGTGATGGGACAGGGACCTATGGCTACACCTTC. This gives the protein CASSDGTGTYGYTF.

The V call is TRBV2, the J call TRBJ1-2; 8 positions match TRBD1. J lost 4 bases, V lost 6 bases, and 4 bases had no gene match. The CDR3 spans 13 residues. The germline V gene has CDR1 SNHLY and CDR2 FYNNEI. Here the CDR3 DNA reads TGTGCCAGCAGGGGGGACAGGCCCTATGGCTACACCTTC. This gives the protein CASRGDRPYGYTF.

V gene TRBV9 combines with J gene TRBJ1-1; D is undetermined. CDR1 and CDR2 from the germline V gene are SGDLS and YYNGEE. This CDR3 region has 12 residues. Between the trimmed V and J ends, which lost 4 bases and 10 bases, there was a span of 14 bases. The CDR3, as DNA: TGTGCCAGCAGCTACGACGGGAAAGGAGCTTTCTTT. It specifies CASSYDGKGAFF.

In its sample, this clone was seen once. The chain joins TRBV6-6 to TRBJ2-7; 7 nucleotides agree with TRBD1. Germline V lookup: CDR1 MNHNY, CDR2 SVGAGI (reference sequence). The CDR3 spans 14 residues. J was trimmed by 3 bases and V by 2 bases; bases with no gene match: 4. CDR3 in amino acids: CASSYPGQIYEQYF. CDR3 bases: TGTGCCAGCAGTTACCCGGGACAGATCTACGAGCAGTACTTC.

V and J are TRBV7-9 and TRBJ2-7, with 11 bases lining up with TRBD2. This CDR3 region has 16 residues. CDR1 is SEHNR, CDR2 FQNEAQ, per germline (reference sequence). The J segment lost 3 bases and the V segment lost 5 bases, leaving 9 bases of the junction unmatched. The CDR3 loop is CASSPIAGGPIYEQYF. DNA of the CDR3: TGTGCCAGCAGCCCAATAGCGGGAGGGCCGATCTACGAGCAGTACTTC.

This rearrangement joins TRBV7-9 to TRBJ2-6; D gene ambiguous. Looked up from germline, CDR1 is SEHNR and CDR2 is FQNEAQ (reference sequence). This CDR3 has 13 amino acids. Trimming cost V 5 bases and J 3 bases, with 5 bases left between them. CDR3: CASSPFGANVLTF. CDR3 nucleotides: TGTGCCAGCAGCCCTTTTGGGGCCAACGTCCTGACTTTC.

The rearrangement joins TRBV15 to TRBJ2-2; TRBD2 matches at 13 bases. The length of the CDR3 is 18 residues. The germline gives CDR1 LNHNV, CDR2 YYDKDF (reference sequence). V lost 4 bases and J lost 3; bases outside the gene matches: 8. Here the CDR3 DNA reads TGTGCCACCAGCACCCCAATCGGACTAGCGGGGGACACCGGGGAGCTGTTTTTT. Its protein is CATSTPIGLAGDTGELFF.

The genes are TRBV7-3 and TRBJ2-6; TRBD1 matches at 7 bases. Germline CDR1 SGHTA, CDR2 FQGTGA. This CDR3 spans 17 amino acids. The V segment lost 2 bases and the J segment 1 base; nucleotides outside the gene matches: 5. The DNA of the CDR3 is TGTGCCAGCAGCTTACGAGGCAGGGGGTCTGGGGCCAACGTCCTGACTTTC. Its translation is CASSLRGRGSGANVLTF.

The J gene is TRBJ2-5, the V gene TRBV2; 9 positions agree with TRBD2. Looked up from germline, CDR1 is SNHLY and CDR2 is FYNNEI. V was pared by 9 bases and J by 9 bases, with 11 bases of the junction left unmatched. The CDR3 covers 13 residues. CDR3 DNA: TGTGCCAGTAAACCCCGCGGGGGGGAAGCCCAGTACTTC. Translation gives CASKPRGGEAQYF. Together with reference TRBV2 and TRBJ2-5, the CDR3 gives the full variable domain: EPEVTQTPSHQVTQMGQEVILRCVPISNHLYFYWYRQILGQKVEFLVSFYNNEISEKSEIFDDQFSVERPDGSNFTLKIRSTKLEDSAMYFCASKPRGGEAQYFGPGTRLLVL.

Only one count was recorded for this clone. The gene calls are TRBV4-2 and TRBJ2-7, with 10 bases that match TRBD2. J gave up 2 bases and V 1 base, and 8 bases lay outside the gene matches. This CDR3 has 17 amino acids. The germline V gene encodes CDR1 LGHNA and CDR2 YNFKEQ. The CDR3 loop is CASSQGPSTSGPYEQYF. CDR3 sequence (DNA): TGTGCCAGCAGCCAAGGACCTTCGACTAGCGGGCCCTACGAGCAGTACTTC.

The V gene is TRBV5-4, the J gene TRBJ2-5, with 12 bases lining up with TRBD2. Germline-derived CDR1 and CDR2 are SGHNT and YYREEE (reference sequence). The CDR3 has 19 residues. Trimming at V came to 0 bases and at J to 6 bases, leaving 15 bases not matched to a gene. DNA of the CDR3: TGTGCCAGCAGCTTGGATACTAGCGGGGGGCCCTATTTACGAAAGACCCAGTACTTC. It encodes CASSLDTSGGPYLRKTQYF. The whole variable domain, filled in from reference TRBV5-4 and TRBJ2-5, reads ETGVTQSPTHLIKTRGQQVTLRCSSQSGHNTVSWYQQALGQGPQFIFQYYREEENGRGNFPPRFSGLQFPNYSSELNVNALELDDSALYLCASSLDTSGGPYLRKTQYFGPGTRLLVL.

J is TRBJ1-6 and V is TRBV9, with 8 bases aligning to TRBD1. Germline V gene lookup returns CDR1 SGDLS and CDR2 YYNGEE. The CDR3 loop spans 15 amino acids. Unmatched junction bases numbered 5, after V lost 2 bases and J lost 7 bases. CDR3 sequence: CASSVTGVTNSPLHF. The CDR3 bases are TGTGCCAGCAGCGTGACAGGGGTGACCAATTCACCCCTCCACTTT.

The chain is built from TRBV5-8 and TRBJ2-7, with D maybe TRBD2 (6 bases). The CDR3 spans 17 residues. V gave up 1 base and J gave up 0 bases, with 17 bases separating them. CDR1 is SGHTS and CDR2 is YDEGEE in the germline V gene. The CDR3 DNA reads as TGTGCCAGCAGCTTGCCAGGGCGGTTAGCGGCCTCCTACGAGCAGTACTTC. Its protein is CASSLPGRLAASYEQYF.